This TCR beta chain originates from a study of cytomegalovirus exposure and HLA in healthy donors. Germline loops: CDR1 SGHRS, CDR2 YFSETQ. The CDR3 runs to 16 residues. V was pared by 0 bases and J by 5 bases, with 16 bases between. The study ran its PCR with 60 Vbeta and 13 Jbeta primers. Study processing details: An analysis that came later counted 60 million to 80 million unique TCR beta chains, 10 million to 11 million shared. TCRdb's copy holds only in-frame clones and misses some; the assay was immunoSEQ multiplex PCR. V, J and clone size derive from that table, while D and trimming were established from the DNA sequence. The table includes a few hundred thousand clones, around 90% detected once.

This receptor was identified in a girl aged 2 to 10 in good health and CMV-seronegative. The J gene is TRBJ2-3, the V gene TRBV5-1; tentative D call: TRBD2 (7 bases). Sequenced material: PBMCs. CDR3 loop: CASSLARGQLGDTQYF. The CDR3 DNA is TGCGCCAGCAGCTTGGCGCGGGGGCAGTTAGGAGATACGCAGTATTTT.